This paragraph reports one T cell receptor (beta chain). Its antigen remains unknown. This sample stems from a study of shared clonotypes between healthy human individuals. About the research overall: Donor composition was two women and three men, aged 18 to 49. Whole-study findings and limits: Sequencing depth was expected to influence donor clonotype sharing.

Terminally differentiated effector memory CD45RA+ cells were left out of the naive CD8 fraction, which was CD45RO-negative and positively selected for CCR7. Data came from immunoSEQ multiplex PCR; TCRdb stores just in-frame clones and leaves some out. The table includes around 1,900,000 clones, roughly 95% detected once. The TCR was taken from a man aged 18 to 30 in good health. Some clones in this sample may be carry-over from other donors' samples. Input material: naive CD8+ T cells from PBMCs.

Here the CDR3 reads CASRNNRDGEKLFF. For the CDR3, the DNA is TGTGCCAGCAGGAACAACAGGGATGGTGAAAAACTGTTTTTT. The chain carries TRBV28 and TRBJ1-4; tentatively, D is TRBD1 (6 bases). This CDR3 spans 14 amino acids. Germline V gene data show CDR1 as MDHEN and CDR2 as SYDVKM. Between the trimmed V and J ends, which lost 6 bases and 7 bases, there was a span of 15 bases.